A single sample gave rise to the 32 T cell receptor beta chains below, sequenced in a study of beta chain features in type 1 diabetes. The sequenced template was cDNA made from the entire isolated RNA. Libraries were prepared by immunoSEQ multiplex PCR; TCRdb keeps only in-frame clonotypes and omits some of them. Of under 900,000 clones in the sample, about 17% were seen once. Sequencing was done on a sample of naive CD4+ T cells from blood. The receptors shown here come from a woman aged 18-29 years in good health.

This clone has a handful of counts. The chain couples TRBV6-5 to TRBJ2-1; TRBD2 might be the D (6 bases). The CDR3 is 13 amino acids. With 7 bases removed from V and 7 bases from J, the gap between germline ends came to 14 bases. Per germline, CDR1 MNHEY and CDR2 SVGAGI. The CDR3 DNA follows: TGTGCCAGCACGGGGCTAGCGAGGAATGAGCAGTTCTTC. This codes for CASTGLARNEQFF.

The chain recombines TRBV15 with TRBJ1-2, with D uncertain. The V and J ends lost 3 bases and 2 bases respectively, with 16 bases between them. There are 16 residues in the CDR3. Germline V lookup: CDR1 LNHNV, CDR2 YYDKDF (reference sequence). The CDR3 reads CATSRKPAGPNYGYTF. CDR3 coding DNA: TGTGCCACCAGCAGGAAACCGGCGGGCCCCAACTATGGCTACACCTTC.

This chain uses TRBV19 with TRBJ1-2; no firm D call. Germline V gene sequence: CDR1 LNHDA, CDR2 SQIVND (reference sequence). V was shortened by 5 bases and J by 2 bases, with 9 bases between the two germline ends. The CDR3 has 13 residues. DNA of the CDR3: TGTGCCAGTAGTGATTCATTAAACTATGGCTACACCTTC. Translated: CASSDSLNYGYTF.

This chain joins TRBV27 and TRBJ1-2; the D gene is possibly TRBD1 (6 bases). The CDR3 loop spans 18 amino acids. Germline V CDR1 and CDR2: MNHEY, SMNVEV (reference sequence). Deletions cut 4 bases from V and 2 bases from J, with 23 bases between. For the CDR3, the DNA is TGTGCCAGCAGTTACCCTTTTCCACTTAAAACAGGGAACTATGGCTACACCTTC. It is translated as CASSYPFPLKTGNYGYTF.

Only a few counts were recorded for this clone. This chain connects TRBV2 to TRBJ2-1, with D unclear. With 7 bases removed from V and 4 bases from J, the gap between germline ends came to 11 bases. This CDR3 comprises 13 residues. Germline V gives CDR1 SNHLY, CDR2 FYNNEI. The CDR3 DNA reads TGTGCCAGCACCTCCCGCGGATACAATGAGCAGTTCTTC. Its translation is CASTSRGYNEQFF.

This chain links TRBV9 with TRBJ2-1; D ambiguous. CDR3 length: 16 amino acids. Germline V CDR1 and CDR2: SGDLS, YYNGEE. Trimming cost V 0 bases and J 4 bases, with 14 bases left between them. CDR3 loop: CASSVDVRLGYNEQFF. CDR3 DNA: TGTGCCAGCAGCGTAGATGTGCGACTTGGGTACAATGAGCAGTTCTTC.

This chain joins TRBV7-9 and TRBJ2-5; TRBD1 aligns across 8 bases. Germline loops: CDR1 SEHNR, CDR2 FQNEAQ (reference sequence). The CDR3 is 16 amino acids. The junction had 12 bases not matched to a gene; V was cut back by 5 bases and J by 4 bases. In DNA form, the CDR3 reads TGTGCCAGCAGCCCCGTGTGGCAGGGGGCTCCAGAGACCCAGTACTTC. Its translation is CASSPVWQGAPETQYF.

The chain combines TRBV4-3 with TRBJ1-2, with 7 bases matching TRBD1. This CDR3 contains 17 residues. V shed 0 bases and J 1 base; nucleotides not matched to a gene: 8. Germline-derived CDR1 and CDR2 are LGHNA and YSLEER. DNA of the CDR3: TGCGCCAGCAGCCAAGAATCCGGGACAGAGCTTAACTATGGCTACACCTTC. It yields the protein CASSQESGTELNYGYTF.

Turning to this clone: Other DNA sequences in the sample encode the same CDR3. The V call is TRBV18, the J call TRBJ2-5, with D uncertain. In germline, CDR1 is KGHSH, CDR2 LQKENI. This CDR3 comprises 12 residues. Trimming shortened V by 1 base and J by 5 bases, and 5 bases separated the two germline ends. The DNA of the CDR3 is TGTGCCAGCTCACCACGTGAGGAGACCCAGTACTTC. Translation: CASSPREETQYF.

CDR3 amino acids: CASSLRTSGTLTDTQYF. In DNA form, the CDR3 reads TGTGCCAGCAGCCTCAGGACTAGCGGGACCCTCACAGATACGCAGTATTTT. V gene TRBV7-2 combines with J gene TRBJ2-3; 12 bases fit TRBD2. Trimming at V came to 5 bases and at J to 2 bases, leaving 8 bases not matched to a gene. CDR1 and CDR2 (germline): SGHTA, FQGNSA. The CDR3 consists of 17 residues.

There are a few counts of this clone. V usage is TRBV19 and J usage is TRBJ2-7; 7 nucleotides align to TRBD1. CDR3 length equals 14 residues. V was pared by 4 bases and J by 5 bases, with 8 bases of the junction left unmatched. Looked up from germline, CDR1 is LNHDA and CDR2 is SQIVND (reference sequence). CDR3 in DNA: TGTGCCAGTAGTAAAAAAACAGGGGTAAACGAGCAGTACTTC. Translating it yields CASSKKTGVNEQYF. The entire variable domain, with the rest obtained from reference TRBV19 and TRBJ2-7, is as follows: DGGITQSPKYLFRKEGQNVTLSCEQNLNHDAMYWYRQDPGQGLRLIYYSQIVNDFQKGDIAEGYSVSREKKESFPLTVTSAQKNPTAFYLCASSKKTGVNEQYFGPGTRLTVT.

This chain joins TRBV2 and TRBJ2-1, with 10 bases aligning to TRBD2. Trimming at V came to 5 bases and at J to 7 bases, leaving 8 bases not matched to a gene. The CDR3 runs 15 residues. Germline V gene data show CDR1 as SNHLY and CDR2 as FYNNEI. CDR3 residues: CASSMYGLADNEQFF. CDR3 bases: TGTGCCAGCAGTATGTATGGACTAGCGGATAATGAGCAGTTCTTC.

This clone was found once. This sequence joins TRBV19 and TRBJ2-4; D is unclear. Between the trimmed V and J ends, which lost 3 bases and 6 bases, there was a span of 9 bases. Germline CDR1 and CDR2: LNHDA and SQIVND (reference sequence). The CDR3 length is 13 residues. The CDR3 is CASSIDHTNIQYF. The DNA of the CDR3 is TGTGCCAGTAGTATCGACCACACAAACATTCAGTACTTC.

The chain employs TRBV7-6 and TRBJ2-3; tentatively, D is TRBD2 (5 bases). Germline V gene lookup returns CDR1 SGHVS and CDR2 FNYEAQ. Trimming left V 4 bases short and J 0 bases short, with 11 bases between. The CDR3 is 15 amino acids. CDR3 coding DNA: TGTGCCAGCAGCTACAACGGGATCAGCACAGATACGCAGTATTTT. Its protein product is CASSYNGISTDTQYF.

This clone showed up just a few times. The genes are TRBV19 and TRBJ1-2; the D gene is possibly TRBD1 (5 bases). Trimming shortened V by 4 bases and J by 12 bases, and 12 bases separated the two germline ends. Per germline, CDR1 LNHDA and CDR2 SQIVND (reference sequence). The CDR3 totals 11 residues. CDR3 in amino acids: CASSTGTFHTF. CDR3 bases: TGTGCCAGTAGTACCGGGACCTTTCACACCTTC.

J is TRBJ2-1 and V is TRBV5-4; 9 nucleotides line up with TRBD1. Germline V gene lookup returns CDR1 SGHNT and CDR2 YYREEE (reference sequence). The CDR3 has 16 residues. V was pared by 4 bases and J by 4 bases, with 9 bases of the junction left unmatched. CDR3 region: CASSRGQGRGYNEQFF. The CDR3 DNA sequence: TGTGCCAGCAGCCGCGGACAGGGGAGAGGATACAATGAGCAGTTCTTC.

Notes on this clone: Other DNA sequences in this specimen translate into the identical CDR3. The chain combines TRBV28 with TRBJ1-2; D is unclear. Trimming left V 6 bases short and J 4 bases short, with 9 bases between. The germline V gene has CDR1 MDHEN and CDR2 SYDVKM. The CDR3 has 12 amino acids. In nucleotides, the CDR3 is TGTGCCAGCAGCCTCGGCACCTATGGCTACACCTTC. It codes for CASSLGTYGYTF.

The chain recombines TRBV15 with TRBJ2-1; the match to TRBD2 covers 9 bases. The CDR3 is 15 amino acids. CDR1 and CDR2 (germline): LNHNV, YYDKDF (reference sequence). V trimming: 0 bases; J trimming: 10 bases; junction bases outside the gene matches: 7. The CDR3 spells CATSREVAGASEQFF. As DNA, the CDR3 is TGTGCCACCAGCAGAGAGGTAGCGGGGGCGTCGGAGCAGTTCTTC.

This clone was recorded a few times. The chain couples TRBV2 to TRBJ2-3; TRBD2 matches 10 bases. The CDR3 covers 14 residues. J lost 4 bases, V lost 7 bases, and 5 bases had no gene match. Germline V gene lookup returns CDR1 SNHLY and CDR2 FYNNEI. The CDR3 bases are TGTGCCAGCAATCTAGCGGGAGTGGCAGATACGCAGTATTTT. Translated, it gives CASNLAGVADTQYF.

This clone was observed a few times. The rearrangement uses TRBV7-8 and TRBJ2-1; D unclear. Germline V lookup: CDR1 SGHVS, CDR2 FQNEAQ. V gave up 7 bases and J gave up 0 bases, with 13 bases separating them. The CDR3 consists of 15 residues. CDR3 in DNA: TGTGCCAGCACCAACCCCAGGAGCTCCTACAATGAGCAGTTCTTC. It translates to CASTNPRSSYNEQFF.

This clone was seen a handful of times. This chain connects TRBV21-1 to TRBJ1-1. TRBV21-1 is assigned pseudogene status. The CDR3 covers 12 residues. CDR3 protein: CASSIFGGRAFF. In nucleotides, the CDR3 is TGTGCCAGCAGCATCTTCGGGGGTAGGGCTTTCTTT.

The V gene is TRBV7-9, the J gene TRBJ1-5, with unresolved D. Germline loops: CDR1 SEHNR, CDR2 FQNEAQ (reference sequence). The CDR3 is 12 residues long. The germline V and J ends were trimmed by 5 bases and 4 bases, with 6 bases remaining between them. CDR3 amino acids: CASSRDNQPQHF. The DNA of the CDR3 is TGTGCCAGCAGCCGAGATAATCAGCCCCAGCATTTT.

This clone was observed a single time. At one end the junction does not follow the germline gene, possibly because of a read error. This chain connects TRBV5-4 to TRBJ1-5, with unresolved D. This CDR3 has 14 amino acids. The germline V gene encodes CDR1 SGHNT and CDR2 YYREEE (reference sequence). The CDR3 is CASSQYAGAQPQHF. The CDR3 bases are TGCGCCAGCAGCCAATATGCGGGCGCTCAGCCCCAGCATTTT. Based on the CDR3 plus reference TRBV5-4 and TRBJ1-5, the full variable domain is ETGVTQSPTHLIKTRGQQVTLRCSSQSGHNTVSWYQQALGQGPQFIFQYYREEENGRGNFPPRFSGLQFPNYSSELNVNALELDDSALYLCASSQYAGAQPQHFGDGTRLSIL.

J is TRBJ1-4 and V is TRBV6-5; D gene unclear. This CDR3 has 16 amino acids. V was cut by 2 bases and J by 8 bases, with 18 bases left in between. CDR1 and CDR2 (germline): MNHEY, SVGAGI. CDR3 residues: CASSYTTARTEEKLFF. CDR3 in DNA: TGTGCCAGCAGTTACACCACGGCCAGGACGGAGGAAAAACTGTTTTTT.

The V gene is TRBV7-2, the J gene TRBJ2-7; D is unresolved. Germline V gene data show CDR1 as SGHTA and CDR2 as FQGNSA. V was shortened by 5 bases and J by 6 bases, with 20 bases between the two germline ends. This CDR3 region has 15 residues. The CDR3 bases are TGTGCCAGCAGCCCCCGGTCGGTGGTAGTGGGCGAGCAGTACTTC. Its protein is CASSPRSVVVGEQYF.

The V and J genes are TRBV29-1 and TRBJ2-2; TRBD2 agrees at 10 bases. Trimming removed 7 bases from V and 2 bases from J; junction bases left unmatched: 7. The germline gives CDR1 SQVTM, CDR2 ANQGSEA. The CDR3 loop spans 15 amino acids. CDR3 nucleotide sequence: TGCAGCGCCCGGCGGACTAGCGGAAACACCGGGGAGCTGTTTTTT. The encoded protein is CSARRTSGNTGELFF.

As to this clone: Other DNA sequences of this sample code for an identical CDR3. The chain links TRBV29-1 to TRBJ2-5; the D is unclear. Trimming stripped 4 bases from V and 3 bases from J, with 9 bases between. Germline V CDR1 and CDR2: SQVTM, ANQGSEA. The CDR3 runs to 12 residues. The CDR3 bases are TGCAGCGTTGTAGGTTTGGAAGAGACCCAGTACTTC. Translating gives CSVVGLEETQYF.

In its sample, this clone was seen a few times. V usage is TRBV19 and J usage is TRBJ1-3; no firm D call. Trimming left V 7 bases short and J 0 bases short, with 13 bases between. The CDR3 has 15 residues. Germline V lookup: CDR1 LNHDA, CDR2 SQIVND (reference sequence). CDR3 coding DNA: TGTGCCAGTAAGACCGGGAGCGGCTCTGGAAACACCATATATTTT. Translated, it gives CASKTGSGSGNTIYF.

The chain links TRBV4-3 to TRBJ2-1; unclear D gene. The germline gives CDR1 LGHNA, CDR2 YSLEER. The CDR3 loop spans 17 amino acids. Trimming removed 0 bases from V and 6 bases from J, with 18 bases in between. CDR3 sequence (DNA): TGCGCCAGCAGCCAAGATCGGCGAACAGCCGACCTCAATGAGCAGTTCTTC. Protein product: CASSQDRRTADLNEQFF.

This clone was seen more than once but under ten times. The sample contains more than one DNA sequence encoding this CDR3. V gene TRBV10-3 combines with J gene TRBJ2-5; the D call may be TRBD1 or TRBD2 (6 bases each). The CDR3 spans 13 residues. Germline loops: CDR1 ENHRY, CDR2 SYGVKD. The V end was cut by 3 bases, the J end by 5 bases, with 10 bases between. CDR3 DNA sequence: TGTGCCATCAGTGAAGGGGGGCGCGAGACCCAGTACTTC. This codes for CAISEGGRETQYF.

This sequence joins TRBV7-2 and TRBJ2-2; a weak D match, TRBD1 (5 bases). V dropped 5 bases and J dropped 2 bases, with 9 bases sitting between them. The length of the CDR3 is 14 residues. Germline V gene lookup returns CDR1 SGHTA and CDR2 FQGNSA. This chain's CDR3 is CASSQWGNTGELFF. In nucleotides, the CDR3 is TGTGCCAGCAGCCAGTGGGGCAACACCGGGGAGCTGTTTTTT. Looking up the rest from reference TRBV7-2 and TRBJ2-2 gives the full variable domain: GAGVSQSPSNKVTEKGKDVELRCDPISGHTALYWYRQSLGQGLEFLIYFQGNSAPDKSGLPSDRFSAERTGGSVSTLTIQRTQQEDSAVYLCASSQWGNTGELFFGEGSRLTVL.

The chain links TRBV9 to TRBJ2-2; D remains unclear. The CDR3 loop spans 14 amino acids. V dropped 6 bases and J dropped 1 base, with 10 bases sitting between them. CDR1 and CDR2 (germline): SGDLS, YYNGEE. The CDR3 reads CASKLTLNTGELFF. DNA of the CDR3: TGTGCCAGCAAGTTGACCCTGAACACCGGGGAGCTGTTTTTT.